These 19 T cell receptor beta chains came from one sample sequenced in a study of shared clonotypes between healthy human individuals. TCRdb's copy holds only in-frame clones and misses some; the assay was immunoSEQ multiplex PCR. The data show some 2,100,000 clones, nearly 97% seen once. Material: naive CD4+ T cells sorted from blood. Subset: CD45RA+ positively selected. The receptor source for this set is a man aged 18 to 30 in good health.

The chain recombines TRBV28 with TRBJ1-1; the match to TRBD1 covers 8 bases. Germline V gene data show CDR1 as MDHEN and CDR2 as SYDVKM. The CDR3 runs 16 residues. With V trimmed by 4 bases and J by 1 base, 8 bases remained unmatched. The CDR3, as DNA: TGTGCCAGCAGTTCCCCTCGGGACAGGAGGAACACTGAAGCTTTCTTT. Translated, it gives CASSSPRDRRNTEAFF.

The sample holds one count of this clone. J is TRBJ1-6 and V is TRBV10-3, with TRBD1 matching 8 bases. Germline V CDR1 and CDR2: ENHRY, SYGVKD. The CDR3 has 14 residues. J gave up 5 bases and V 8 bases, and 5 bases lay outside the gene matches. CDR3 amino acids: CAIGQGPDNSPLHF. The CDR3 DNA reads as TGTGCCATCGGACAGGGACCGGATAATTCACCCCTCCACTTT.

This chain links TRBV10-1 with TRBJ2-7, with D possibly matching TRBD1 (6 bases). The V and J ends lost 3 bases and 4 bases respectively, with 13 bases between them. Germline V gene lookup returns CDR1 WNHNN and CDR2 SYGVQD (reference sequence). The CDR3 contains 14 residues. CDR3 sequence: CASSDQGNLYEQYF. DNA for the CDR3: TGCGCCAGCAGTGATCAGGGGAATCTGTACGAGCAGTACTTC.

As regards this clone: This sample includes further DNA sequences coding for the same CDR3. V and J are TRBV30 and TRBJ1-3, with D hard to call. V lost 5 bases to trimming and J lost 2 bases, with 4 bases between them. The germline V gene encodes CDR1 GTSNPN and CDR2 SVGIG (reference sequence). The CDR3 runs to 11 residues. This CDR3 reads CAWVPGNTIYF. CDR3 nucleotide sequence: TGTGCCTGGGTCCCTGGAAACACCATATATTTT.

The chain uses TRBV6-1 and TRBJ2-3; perhaps TRBD1 as D (6 bases). The CDR3 runs 15 residues. Trimming stripped 6 bases from V and 0 bases from J, with 13 bases between. Germline CDR1 MNHNS, CDR2 SASEGT. The CDR3 region has the DNA TGTGCCAGCAGACACAGGGTAAGCAGCACAGATACGCAGTATTTT. It specifies CASRHRVSSTDTQYF.

A single count supports this clone. The chain uses TRBV1 and TRBJ2-2; the table's D call, TRBD1, has no DNA check behind it. TRBV1 is a documented pseudogene. The CDR3 has 14 amino acids. CDR3 DNA sequence: TGCACCAGCAGCACCCGGACAGGGGCCGGGGAGCTGTTTTTT. Its protein product is CTSSTRTGAGELFF.

This clone was seen once. The genes are TRBV30 and TRBJ2-5, with TRBD1 identical over 7 bases. J lost 5 bases, V lost 1 base, and 10 bases had no gene match. The CDR3 has 15 residues. Germline V CDR1 and CDR2: GTSNPN, SVGIG (reference sequence). DNA for the CDR3: TGTGCCTGGAGTGGTACGGCAGGGGGTAGGGAGACCCAGTACTTC. Translation gives CAWSGTAGGRETQYF.

Comment on this clone: This CDR3 is also generated by other DNA sequences in the sample. Written as DNA, the CDR3 is TGTGCCAGCAGTCCATCAGGGACAGATACGCAGTATTTT. It encodes CASSPSGTDTQYF. The V call is TRBV25-1, the J call TRBJ2-3, with D possibly TRBD1 on 5 matching bases. The CDR3 contains 13 residues. Germline assignment: CDR1 MGHDK and CDR2 SYGVNS. The ends were cut back, 5 bases at V and 3 bases at J, with 9 bases in the middle.

The rearrangement links TRBV5-4 to TRBJ2-7, with TRBD2 matching 7 bases. This CDR3 comprises 15 residues. The junction had 7 bases not matched to a gene; V was cut back by 4 bases and J by 0 bases. Germline-derived CDR1 and CDR2 are SGHNT and YYREEE (reference sequence). The CDR3 region is CASSPTTSRSYEQYF. In nucleotides, the CDR3 is TGTGCCAGCAGCCCAACGACTAGCCGCTCCTACGAGCAGTACTTC.

The chain is built from TRBV20-1 and TRBJ1-2; the D is unclear. CDR1 and CDR2 (germline): DFQATT, SNEGSKA (reference sequence). The CDR3 runs to 9 residues. Trimming removed 4 bases from V and 7 bases from J, with 4 bases in between. CDR3 sequence: CSATVGYTF. As DNA, the CDR3 is TGCAGTGCTACGGTTGGCTACACCTTC.

The J gene is TRBJ1-1, the V gene TRBV11-2; no clear D. CDR1 SGHAT and CDR2 FQNNGV come from the germline V gene. The CDR3 runs 13 residues. The V end was cut by 2 bases, the J end by 1 base, with 5 bases between. As DNA, the CDR3 is TGTGCCAGCAGCTTAAAACCGAACACTGAAGCTTTCTTT. Translation: CASSLKPNTEAFF. Together with reference TRBV11-2 and TRBJ1-1, the CDR3 gives the full variable domain: EAGVAQSPRYKIIEKRQSVAFWCNPISGHATLYWYQQILGQGPKLLIQFQNNGVVDDSQLPKDRFSAERLKGVDSTLKIQPAKLEDSAVYLCASSLKPNTEAFFGQGTRLTVV.

Note on this clone: Different DNA sequences within this sample yield the same CDR3. This chain connects TRBV2 to TRBJ2-3; D is undetermined. Trimming shortened V by 2 bases and J by 1 base, and 4 bases separated the two germline ends. This CDR3 has 13 residues. Germline assignment: CDR1 SNHLY and CDR2 FYNNEI. The DNA for the CDR3 is TGTGCCAGCAGTGAAACTGGCACAGATACGCAGTATTTT. It encodes CASSETGTDTQYF.

V gene TRBV11-2 combines with J gene TRBJ2-3; 7 bases are a match to TRBD1. Unmatched junction bases numbered 4, after V lost 5 bases and J lost 2 bases. The length of the CDR3 is 14 residues. CDR1 SGHAT and CDR2 FQNNGV come from the germline V gene. As DNA, the CDR3 is TGTGCCAGCAGCCGGACAGGTTACACAGATACGCAGTATTTT. Its protein is CASSRTGYTDTQYF.

The chain links TRBV9 to TRBJ2-1; no clear D. This CDR3 region has 15 residues. The V end lost 2 bases, the J end lost 1 base, and 10 bases lay between the germline ends. The V gene's germline CDR1 is SGDLS and CDR2 YYNGEE. The CDR3 coding sequence is TGTGCCAGCAGCGTTATGGGTGGATCCTACAATGAGCAGTTCTTC. Translated: CASSVMGGSYNEQFF.

This clone appeared once. This chain connects TRBV6-6 to TRBJ2-7; TRBD1 matches at 8 bases. The CDR3 runs to 16 residues. CDR1 and CDR2 from the germline V gene are MNHNY and SVGAGI (reference sequence). The junction had 11 bases not matched to a gene; V was cut back by 5 bases and J by 2 bases. The CDR3 here is CASSHRGQGTTYEQYF. The CDR3, as DNA: TGTGCCAGCAGTCACCGAGGACAGGGCACTACCTACGAGCAGTACTTC.

The chain is built from TRBV2 and TRBJ1-4; D unclear. The ends were cut back, 6 bases at V and 2 bases at J, with 19 bases in the middle. This CDR3 has 17 residues. Looked up from germline, CDR1 is SNHLY and CDR2 is FYNNEI. CDR3 protein: CASRYPSGDGTNEKLFF. The CDR3 coding sequence is TGTGCCAGCAGGTACCCCTCCGGGGATGGGACTAATGAAAAACTGTTTTTT.

This chain connects TRBV27 to TRBJ2-1, with D perhaps matching TRBD1 (6 bases). The V end was cut by 3 bases, the J end by 7 bases, with 10 bases between. The V gene's germline CDR1 is MNHEY and CDR2 SMNVEV (reference sequence). The CDR3 is made up of 13 amino acids. This CDR3 is CASSLAGQNEQFF. The CDR3 DNA sequence: TGTGCCAGCAGTTTGGCTGGACAGAATGAGCAGTTCTTC.

The genes are TRBV19 and TRBJ2-2; either TRBD1 or TRBD2 may fit D (5 bases each). Germline lookup yields CDR1 LNHDA and CDR2 SQIVND (reference sequence). Trimming stripped 8 bases from V and 0 bases from J, with 10 bases between. This CDR3 has 14 amino acids. The CDR3 reads CASRDGSNTGELFF. The CDR3 DNA reads as TGTGCCAGTCGGGACGGATCGAACACCGGGGAGCTGTTTTTT.

The chain recombines TRBV19 with TRBJ1-1; D is possibly TRBD1 (6 bases). The CDR3 is made up of 15 amino acids. Germline V gene data show CDR1 as LNHDA and CDR2 as SQIVND (reference sequence). V gave up 5 bases and J gave up 3 bases, with 16 bases separating them. The CDR3 DNA reads as TGTGCCAGTAGTGATCCCAGGGGTTTGTACACTGAAGCTTTCTTT. Amino acid sequence: CASSDPRGLYTEAFF.